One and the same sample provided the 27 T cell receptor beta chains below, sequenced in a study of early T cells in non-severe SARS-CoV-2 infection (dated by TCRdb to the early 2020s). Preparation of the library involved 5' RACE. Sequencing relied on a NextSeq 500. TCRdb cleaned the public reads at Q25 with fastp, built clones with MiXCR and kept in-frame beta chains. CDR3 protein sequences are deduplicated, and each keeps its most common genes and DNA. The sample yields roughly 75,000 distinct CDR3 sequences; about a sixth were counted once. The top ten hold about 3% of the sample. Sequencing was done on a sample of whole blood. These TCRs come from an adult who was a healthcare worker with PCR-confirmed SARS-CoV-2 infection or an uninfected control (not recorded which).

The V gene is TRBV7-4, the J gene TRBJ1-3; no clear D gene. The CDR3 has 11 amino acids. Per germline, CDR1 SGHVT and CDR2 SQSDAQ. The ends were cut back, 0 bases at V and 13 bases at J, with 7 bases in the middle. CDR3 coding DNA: TGTGCCAGCAGCTTAGCGGGGTCTATATATTTT. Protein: CASSLAGSIYF.

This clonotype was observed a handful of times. This CDR3 is CASSPGGAGVNTGELFF. In nucleotides, the CDR3 is TGTGCCAGCAGCCCGGGAGGGGCGGGAGTGAACACCGGGGAGCTGTTTTTT. The chain uses TRBV5-4 and TRBJ2-2; 8 bases match TRBD2. The CDR3 length is 17 residues. CDR1 and CDR2 from the germline V gene are SGHNT and YYREEE (reference sequence). The J segment lost 1 base and the V segment lost 4 bases, leaving 9 bases of the junction unmatched.

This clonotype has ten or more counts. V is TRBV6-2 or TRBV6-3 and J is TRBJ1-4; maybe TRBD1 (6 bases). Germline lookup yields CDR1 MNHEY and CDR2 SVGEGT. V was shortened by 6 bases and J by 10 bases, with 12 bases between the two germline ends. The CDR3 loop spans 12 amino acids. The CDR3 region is CASRTGHPKLFF. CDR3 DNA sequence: TGTGCCAGCAGGACGGGACACCCAAAACTGTTTTTT.

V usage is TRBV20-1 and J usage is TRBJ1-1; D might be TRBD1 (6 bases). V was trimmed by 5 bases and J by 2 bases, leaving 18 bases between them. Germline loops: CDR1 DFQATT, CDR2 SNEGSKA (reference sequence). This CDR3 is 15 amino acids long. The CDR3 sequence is CSAALGGSVNTEAFF. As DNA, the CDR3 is TGCAGTGCTGCTTTGGGGGGCAGCGTTAACACTGAAGCTTTCTTT.

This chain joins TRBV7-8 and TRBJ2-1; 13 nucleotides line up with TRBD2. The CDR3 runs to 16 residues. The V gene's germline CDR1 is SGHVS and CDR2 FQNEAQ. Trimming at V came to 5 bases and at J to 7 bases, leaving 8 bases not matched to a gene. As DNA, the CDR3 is TGTGCCAGCAGCGCACGAAGACTAGCGGGAGGAAATGAGCAGTTCTTC. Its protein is CASSARRLAGGNEQFF.

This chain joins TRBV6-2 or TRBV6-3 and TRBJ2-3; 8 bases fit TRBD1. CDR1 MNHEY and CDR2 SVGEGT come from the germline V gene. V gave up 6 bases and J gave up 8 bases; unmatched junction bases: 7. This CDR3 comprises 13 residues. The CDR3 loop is CASREDRGGTQYF. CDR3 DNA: TGTGCCAGCAGGGAAGACAGGGGAGGTACGCAGTATTTT.

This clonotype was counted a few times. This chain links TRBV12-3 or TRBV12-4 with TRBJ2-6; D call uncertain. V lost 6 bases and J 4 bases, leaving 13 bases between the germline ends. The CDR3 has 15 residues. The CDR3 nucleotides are TGTGCCAGCAGCGCATCCTCCCCGGGGGCCAACGTCCTGACTTTC. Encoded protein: CASSASSPGANVLTF.

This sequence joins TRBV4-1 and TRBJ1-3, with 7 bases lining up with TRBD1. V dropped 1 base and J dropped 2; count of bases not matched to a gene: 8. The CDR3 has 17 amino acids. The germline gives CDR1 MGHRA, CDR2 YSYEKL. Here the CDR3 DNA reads TGCGCCAGCAGCCAAGGGCCCACAGGGGAAACTGGAAACACCATATATTTT. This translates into CASSQGPTGETGNTIYF.

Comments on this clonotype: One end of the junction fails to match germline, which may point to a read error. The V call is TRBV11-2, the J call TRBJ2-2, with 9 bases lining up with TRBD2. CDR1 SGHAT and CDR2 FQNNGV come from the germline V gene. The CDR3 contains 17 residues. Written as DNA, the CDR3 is TGTGCCAGCAGCTTAGAAGCGGGGGGTTTCTACACCGGGGAGCTTTTTTTT. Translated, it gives CASSLEAGGFYTGELFF.

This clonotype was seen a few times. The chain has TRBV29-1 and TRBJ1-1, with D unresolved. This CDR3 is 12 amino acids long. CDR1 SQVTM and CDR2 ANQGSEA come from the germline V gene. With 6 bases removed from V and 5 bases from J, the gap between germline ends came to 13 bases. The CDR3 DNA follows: TGCAGCGTGATCCCCCTGCGAACTGAAGCTTTCTTT. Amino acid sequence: CSVIPLRTEAFF.

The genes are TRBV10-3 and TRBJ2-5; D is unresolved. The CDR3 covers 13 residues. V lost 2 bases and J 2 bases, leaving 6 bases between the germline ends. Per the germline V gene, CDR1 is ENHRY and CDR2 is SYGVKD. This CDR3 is CAISERGQETQYF. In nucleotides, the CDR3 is TGTGCCATCAGTGAGAGAGGACAAGAGACCCAGTACTTC.

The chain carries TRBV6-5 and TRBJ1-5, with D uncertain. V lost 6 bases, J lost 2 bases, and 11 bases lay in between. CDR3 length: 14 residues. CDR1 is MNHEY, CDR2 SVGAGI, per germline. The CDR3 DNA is TGTGCCAGCAGCCGCCGGGGAGGCAATCAGCCCCAGCATTTT. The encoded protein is CASSRRGGNQPQHF.

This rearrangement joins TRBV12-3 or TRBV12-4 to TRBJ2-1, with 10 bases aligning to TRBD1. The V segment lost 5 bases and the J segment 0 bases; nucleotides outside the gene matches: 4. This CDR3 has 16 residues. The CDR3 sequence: CASSPGQGSSYNEQFF. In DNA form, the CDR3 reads TGTGCCAGCAGTCCGGGACAGGGGAGCTCCTACAATGAGCAGTTCTTC.

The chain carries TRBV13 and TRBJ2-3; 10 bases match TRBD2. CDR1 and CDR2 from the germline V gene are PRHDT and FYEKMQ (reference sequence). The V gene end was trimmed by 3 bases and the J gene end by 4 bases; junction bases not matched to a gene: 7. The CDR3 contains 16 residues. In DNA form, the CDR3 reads TGTGCCAGCAGCTTCTTAAGCGGGAGGGCCTCAGATACGCAGTATTTT. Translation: CASSFLSGRASDTQYF.

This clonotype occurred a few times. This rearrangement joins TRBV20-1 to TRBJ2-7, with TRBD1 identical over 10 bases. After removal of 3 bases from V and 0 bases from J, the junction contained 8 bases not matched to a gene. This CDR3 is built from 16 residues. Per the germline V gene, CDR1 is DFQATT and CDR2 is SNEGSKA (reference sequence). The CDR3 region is CSASEDRGLGSYEQYF. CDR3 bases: TGCAGTGCTAGTGAGGACAGGGGGTTAGGCTCCTACGAGCAGTACTTC.

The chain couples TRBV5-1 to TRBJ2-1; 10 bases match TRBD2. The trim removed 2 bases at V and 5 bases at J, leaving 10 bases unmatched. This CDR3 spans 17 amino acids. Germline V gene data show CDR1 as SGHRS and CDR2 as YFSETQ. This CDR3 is CASSFSPGTSDHNEQFF. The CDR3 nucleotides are TGCGCCAGCAGCTTTTCTCCCGGGACTAGCGATCACAATGAGCAGTTCTTC.

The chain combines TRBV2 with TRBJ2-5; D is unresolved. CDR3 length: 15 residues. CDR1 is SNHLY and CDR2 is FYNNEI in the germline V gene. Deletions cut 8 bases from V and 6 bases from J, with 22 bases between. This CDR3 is CASGFLRGVSKTQYF. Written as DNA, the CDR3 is TGTGCCAGCGGGTTCCTCCGTGGGGTGTCGAAGACCCAGTACTTC.

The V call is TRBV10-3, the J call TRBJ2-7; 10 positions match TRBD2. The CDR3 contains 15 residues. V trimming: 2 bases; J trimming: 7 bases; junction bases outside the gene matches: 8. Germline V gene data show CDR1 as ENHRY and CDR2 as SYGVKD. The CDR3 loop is CAISEGVKREGEQYF. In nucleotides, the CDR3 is TGTGCCATCAGTGAGGGCGTCAAGCGGGAGGGTGAGCAGTACTTC.

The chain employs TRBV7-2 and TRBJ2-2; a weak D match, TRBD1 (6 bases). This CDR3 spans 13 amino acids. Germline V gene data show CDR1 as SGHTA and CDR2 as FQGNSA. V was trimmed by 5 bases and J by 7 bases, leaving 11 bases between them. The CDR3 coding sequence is TGTGCCAGCAGCCCCGGGACATTCGGGGAGCTGTTTTTT. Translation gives CASSPGTFGELFF.

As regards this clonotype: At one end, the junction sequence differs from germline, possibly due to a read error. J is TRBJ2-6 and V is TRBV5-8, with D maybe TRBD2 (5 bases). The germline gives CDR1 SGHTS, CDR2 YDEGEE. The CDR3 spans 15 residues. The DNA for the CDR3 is TGTGTCAGCAGGCGGGCCAGCTCTGGGGCCAACGTCCTGACTTTC. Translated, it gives CVSRRASSGANVLTF.

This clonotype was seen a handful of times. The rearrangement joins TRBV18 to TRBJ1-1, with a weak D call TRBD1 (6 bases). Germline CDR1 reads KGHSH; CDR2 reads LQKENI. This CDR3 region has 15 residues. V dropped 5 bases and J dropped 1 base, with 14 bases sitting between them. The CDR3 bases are TGTGCCAGCTCATTTACAGGACAGACGAACACTGAAGCTTTCTTT. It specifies CASSFTGQTNTEAFF. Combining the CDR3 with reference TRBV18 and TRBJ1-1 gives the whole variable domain NAGVMQNPRHLVRRRGQEARLRCSPMKGHSHVYWYRQLPEEGLKFMVYLQKENIIDESGMPKERFSAEFPKEGPSILRIQQVVRGDSAAYFCASSFTGQTNTEAFFGQGTRLTVV.

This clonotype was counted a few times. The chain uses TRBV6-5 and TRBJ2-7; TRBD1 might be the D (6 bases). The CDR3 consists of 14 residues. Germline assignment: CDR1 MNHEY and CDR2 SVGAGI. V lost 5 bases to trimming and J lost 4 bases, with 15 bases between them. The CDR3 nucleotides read TGTGCCAGCAGTCCCGTCAGGGGTGCGTACGAGCAGTACTTC. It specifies CASSPVRGAYEQYF.

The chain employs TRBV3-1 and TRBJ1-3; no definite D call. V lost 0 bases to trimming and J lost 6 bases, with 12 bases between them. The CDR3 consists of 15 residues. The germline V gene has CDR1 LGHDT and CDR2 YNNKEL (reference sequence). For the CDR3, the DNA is TGTGCCAGCAGCCAAGAGCCGGGGAGGGAAAACACCATATATTTT. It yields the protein CASSQEPGRENTIYF.

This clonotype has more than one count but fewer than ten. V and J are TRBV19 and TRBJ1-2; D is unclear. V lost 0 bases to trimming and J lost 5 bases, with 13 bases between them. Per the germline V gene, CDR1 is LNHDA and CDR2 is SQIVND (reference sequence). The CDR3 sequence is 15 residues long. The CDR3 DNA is TGTGCCAGTAGTATAGATAGCTATCGGAGGTATGGCTACACCTTC. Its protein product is CASSIDSYRRYGYTF.

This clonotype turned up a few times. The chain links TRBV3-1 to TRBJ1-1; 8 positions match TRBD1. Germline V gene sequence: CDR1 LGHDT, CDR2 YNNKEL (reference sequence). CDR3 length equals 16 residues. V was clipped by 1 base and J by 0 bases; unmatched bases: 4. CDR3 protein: CASSQVTGGMNTEAFF. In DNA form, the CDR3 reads TGTGCCAGCAGCCAAGTAACAGGGGGTATGAACACTGAAGCTTTCTTT. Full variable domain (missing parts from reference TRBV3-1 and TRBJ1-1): DTAVSQTPKYLVTQMGNDKSIKCEQNLGHDTMYWYKQDSKKFLKIMFSYNNKELIINETVPNRFSPKSPDKAHLNLHINSLELGDSAVYFCASSQVTGGMNTEAFFGQGTRLTVV.

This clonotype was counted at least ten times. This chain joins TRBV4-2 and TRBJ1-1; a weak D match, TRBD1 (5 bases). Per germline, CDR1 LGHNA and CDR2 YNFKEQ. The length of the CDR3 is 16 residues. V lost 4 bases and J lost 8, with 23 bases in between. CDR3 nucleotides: TGTGCCAGCAGCCCCCAAGGTGCGGGGGGAACCCGAGAAGCTTTCTTT. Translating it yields CASSPQGAGGTREAFF.

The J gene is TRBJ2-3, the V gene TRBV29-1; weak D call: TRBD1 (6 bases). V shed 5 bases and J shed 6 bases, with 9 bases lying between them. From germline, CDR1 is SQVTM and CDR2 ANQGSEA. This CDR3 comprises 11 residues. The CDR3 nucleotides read TGCAGCGTTACTACAGGGGATACGCAGTATTTT. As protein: CSVTTGDTQYF.